What follows is one T cell receptor beta chain and its context. This clone was picked up a small number of times. What this receptor recognizes is not known. Base qualities are not at hand, and no much larger clone is one base apart. Repertoires were sampled repeatedly over the course of chemoradiotherapy, so clonal expansion could be followed in the tumor microenvironment. The data derive from a study of chemoradiotherapy in HPV16-positive cancers (dated by TCRdb to 2021 to 2024). As for the study more broadly: Candidate HPV-specific T-cell clones and common TCR motifs were defined through functional T-cell assays on cells from a couple of HPV16-positive patients. The candidate HPV-specific TCRs and motifs were then tracked in TCR repertoires from around 86 patients with HPV-related cancers. The study asked whether T-cell immunity against the HPV oncoproteins E6 and E7 changes during chemoradiotherapy and whether it affects survival.

After removal of 7 bases from V and 5 bases from J, the junction retains 7 bases not matched to a gene. CDR1 and CDR2, per the germline V gene, are SNHLY and FYNNEI. Including cysteine and phenylalanine, the CDR3 has 14 amino acids. The kept DNA is CDR3 alone, 42 bases in frame from the first base. Study-wide conclusions, independent of this receptor: Expansion of candidate HPV-specific clones and E7-related TCR motifs was observed in the tumor microenvironment during treatment, whereas no such expansion was observed for non-HPV-specific T cells. Improved recurrence-free survival in HPV16-positive patients was associated with expansion of HPV-responsive T cells during chemoradiotherapy. Only two HPV16-positive patients were used to derive the functional definition of HPV-specific T cells, and the survival association was reported for HPV16-positive patients.

The library was obtained by the immunoSEQ multiplex PCR assay. Drawn from immuneACCESS, this table holds only the in-frame rearrangements with V and J called that TCRdb kept. Clones are partly lost; checked studies trace under half to an unresolved V gene and leave the rest unexplained. The sample data list 4,000 to 5,000 clones, and roughly nine tenths of these were observed just once. 2.5% to 3% of the sample is in the top ten clones. This sequence was found in a human donor with HPV-associated anogenital cancer. Sequences were derived from tumor tissue, sampled from a patient who underwent chemoradiotherapy. This chain joins TRBV2 to TRBJ2-1; TRBD2 matches 8 bases in the middle. The CDR3 protein is CASTTSGLNNEQFF. In nucleotide form, the sequence is TGTGCCAGCACTACTAGCGGACTGAACAATGAGCAGTTCTTC.